Below, 19 T cell receptor beta chains from the same sample are listed, as sequenced in a study of patients and donors after allogeneic stem cell transplantation. From the RT-PCR reads, TCRdb called clonotypes with MiXCR, one entry per CDR3 protein. Of about a million distinct CDR3 sequences detected, roughly 17% appear once; the ten largest clones hold 5% to 7.5%. The specimen sequenced was blood, either unsorted or a sorted T cell fraction (not recorded which). The receptors originated from a human donor who was either an allogeneic HSCT recipient or a stem cell or donor lymphocyte infusion donor (not recorded which). It is not recorded whose cells these are; they may come from a transplant donor.

The chain recombines TRBV12-1 with TRBJ2-7. TRBV12-1 is reported as a pseudogene. The CDR3 loop spans 14 amino acids. CDR3 DNA sequence: TGTGCCAGCAGCTCTGGTTTCCGGCCCTACGAGCAGTACTTC. The encoded protein is CASSSGFRPYEQYF.

This clonotype was observed a handful of times. V and J are TRBV5-1 and TRBJ2-1, with TRBD2 matching over 8 bases. With V trimmed by 3 bases and J by 6 bases, 5 bases remained unmatched. The CDR3 loop spans 14 amino acids. CDR1 is SGHRS and CDR2 is YFSETQ in the germline V gene. The chain's CDR3 is CASSYPGLVNEQFF. In nucleotides, the CDR3 is TGCGCCAGCAGCTATCCGGGACTAGTCAATGAGCAGTTCTTC.

The V and J genes are TRBV7-2 and TRBJ1-2; D may be TRBD1 (6 bases). V was clipped by 1 base and J by 6 bases, with 12 bases between them. The CDR3 is 14 residues long. The germline CDR1 and CDR2 sequences are SGHTA and FQGNSA. The CDR3 protein is CASSLGYRVNGYTF. The DNA of the CDR3 is TGTGCCAGCAGCTTAGGGTACAGGGTGAATGGCTACACCTTC.

This clonotype was detected only a few times. This rearrangement joins TRBV5-1 to TRBJ2-2, with a possible D match to TRBD1 (5 bases). CDR1 SGHRS and CDR2 YFSETQ come from the germline V gene. There are 16 residues in the CDR3. Trimming pared 0 bases from V and 4 bases from J, leaving 13 bases between. The CDR3 DNA reads as TGCGCCAGCAGCTTGGAAAAGGGGTCGTTCACCGGGGAGCTGTTTTTT. Its translation is CASSLEKGSFTGELFF. Using reference TRBV5-1 and TRBJ2-2 for the parts outside the CDR3, the full variable domain is KAGVTQTPRYLIKTRGQQVTLSCSPISGHRSVSWYQQTPGQGLQFLFEYFSETQRNKGNFPGRFSGRQFSNSRSEMNVSTLELGDSALYLCASSLEKGSFTGELFFGEGSRLTVL.

The chain recombines TRBV9 with TRBJ1-1; possible D gene TRBD1, 6 bases. V gave up 2 bases and J gave up 1 base, with 12 bases separating them. CDR1 and CDR2 (germline): SGDLS, YYNGEE. This CDR3 spans 15 amino acids. The chain's CDR3 is CASSVSQGRNTEAFF. CDR3 in DNA: TGTGCCAGCAGCGTGTCTCAGGGGAGGAACACTGAAGCTTTCTTT.

This clonotype has more than one count but fewer than ten. The rearrangement joins TRBV25-1 to TRBJ1-5; tentatively, D is TRBD1 (5 bases). Germline CDR1 MGHDK, CDR2 SYGVNS. This CDR3 is built from 13 residues. Trimming pared 1 base from V and 13 bases from J, leaving 14 bases between. The DNA of the CDR3 is TGTGCCAGCAGTGAATCGGTTGCAGGGACTCAGCATTTT. It codes for CASSESVAGTQHF. Drawing the rest from reference TRBV25-1 and TRBJ1-5, the complete variable domain is EADIYQTPRYLVIGTGKKITLECSQTMGHDKMYWYQQDPGMELHLIHYSYGVNSTEKGDLSSESTVSRIRTEHFPLTLESARPSHTSQYLCASSESVAGTQHFGDGTRLSIL.

The chain links TRBV5-1 to TRBJ2-3; 8 bases fit TRBD2. The V segment lost 0 bases and the J segment 1 base; nucleotides outside the gene matches: 13. The CDR3 runs to 19 residues. The germline CDR1 and CDR2 sequences are SGHRS and YFSETQ. The CDR3 loop reads CASSLASGGPSGRTDTQYF. The CDR3 nucleotides read TGCGCCAGCAGCTTGGCATCGGGGGGGCCTAGCGGTCGCACAGATACGCAGTATTTT.

In DNA form, the CDR3 reads TGTGCCAGCAGCTTAGCAGATGGGTATGGCTACACCTTC. It specifies CASSLADGYGYTF. The rearrangement joins TRBV7-9 to TRBJ1-2; D is undetermined. The germline V gene encodes CDR1 SEHNR and CDR2 FQNEAQ (reference sequence). This CDR3 has 13 amino acids. V was shortened by 0 bases and J by 5 bases, with 7 bases between the two germline ends.

The rearrangement uses TRBV5-1 and TRBJ1-2; 9 bases match TRBD1. Germline loops: CDR1 SGHRS, CDR2 YFSETQ. This CDR3 contains 15 residues. The ends lost 0 bases at V and 4 bases at J; junction bases unmatched: 4. The CDR3 DNA is TGCGCCAGCAGCTTGGCAGGGGACAGGGCCTATGGCTACACCTTC. It is translated as CASSLAGDRAYGYTF.

The rearrangement uses TRBV27 and TRBJ2-1; 8 bases are a match to TRBD2. The germline V gene encodes CDR1 MNHEY and CDR2 SMNVEV (reference sequence). V trimming: 3 bases; J trimming: 5 bases; junction bases outside the gene matches: 6. The CDR3 loop spans 15 amino acids. CDR3 region: CASSFGGGPDNEQFF. CDR3 coding DNA: TGTGCCAGCAGTTTTGGCGGGGGGCCCGACAATGAGCAGTTCTTC.

This clonotype showed up just once. V and J are TRBV10-1 and TRBJ1-5; tentative D call: TRBD1 (6 bases). The CDR3 extends over 16 amino acids. Germline V gene lookup returns CDR1 WNHNN and CDR2 SYGVQD (reference sequence). V dropped 11 bases and J dropped 3 bases, with 23 bases sitting between them. The CDR3 DNA reads as TGCGCCGGGGCCTCTTACAGGGATAACTCCAATCAGCCCCAGCATTTT. Translation: CAGASYRDNSNQPQHF.

The gene calls are TRBV12-3 or TRBV12-4 and TRBJ2-1; unclear D gene. The CDR3 has 12 amino acids. The V end lost 4 bases, the J end lost 9 bases, and 10 bases lay between the germline ends. In DNA, the CDR3 is TGTGCCAGCAGTTACCTAGTGATTGAGCAGTTCTTC. Translation gives CASSYLVIEQFF.

This clonotype was observed many times. This chain links TRBV5-1 with TRBJ2-5; D unclear. Germline lookup yields CDR1 SGHRS and CDR2 YFSETQ. The CDR3 loop spans 13 amino acids. The V end was cut by 0 bases, the J end by 4 bases, with 7 bases between. CDR3 region: CASSLDVIETQYF. DNA for the CDR3: TGCGCCAGCAGCTTGGACGTAATAGAGACCCAGTACTTC.

This clonotype has a single count. The chain uses TRBV12-3 or TRBV12-4 and TRBJ1-1, with 12 bases matching TRBD1. The CDR3 is 13 residues long. V gave up 7 bases and J gave up 11 bases; unmatched junction bases: 8. This chain's CDR3 is CASTRDRGRRAFF. CDR3 coding DNA: TGTGCCAGCACCCGGGACAGGGGGCGCAGGGCTTTCTTT.

In its sample, this clonotype was seen a few times. The chain combines TRBV12-3 or TRBV12-4 with TRBJ1-2; D uncertain. The CDR3 is 15 residues long. Between the trimmed V and J ends, which lost 5 bases and 1 base, there was a span of 14 bases. The DNA for the CDR3 is TGTGCCAGCAGTCTAATGGTGGGGAATAACTATGGCTACACCTTC. This sequence encodes CASSLMVGNNYGYTF.

This clonotype was observed a handful of times. The V call is TRBV29-1, the J call TRBJ2-3; D is uncertain. This CDR3 contains 13 residues. Germline V CDR1 and CDR2: SQVTM, ANQGSEA. Trimming took off 4 bases at V and 3 bases at J, with 11 bases between the two ends. CDR3 coding DNA: TGCAGCGTTGGGAGTCTCCTTACAGATACGCAGTATTTT. Encoded protein: CSVGSLLTDTQYF.

In this sample, this clonotype turned up a few times. V usage is TRBV7-2 and J usage is TRBJ2-5, with 8 nucleotides matching TRBD2. In germline, CDR1 is SGHTA, CDR2 FQGNSA. With 0 bases clipped from V and 4 bases from J, the junction kept 4 bases outside the gene matches. The length of the CDR3 is 15 residues. For the CDR3, the DNA is TGTGCCAGCAGCTTAGCGAAGGGACTAGTAGAGACCCAGTACTTC. Translation: CASSLAKGLVETQYF.

The rearrangement uses TRBV5-1 and TRBJ1-2; no clear D. This CDR3 has 14 residues. Germline lookup yields CDR1 SGHRS and CDR2 YFSETQ. The V gene lost 5 bases and the J gene lost 8 bases, with 19 bases spanning the gap. The CDR3 loop is CASSFDSRDKGYTF. The CDR3 nucleotides read TGCGCCAGCAGTTTCGACTCCCGGGATAAGGGCTACACCTTC.

This clonotype was recorded a few times. The chain links TRBV29-1 to TRBJ1-1, with no clear D. The CDR3 is made up of 13 amino acids. Germline assignment: CDR1 SQVTM and CDR2 ANQGSEA. V was shortened by 6 bases and J by 2 bases, with 13 bases between the two germline ends. CDR3 nucleotide sequence: TGCAGCGTCGCTTCCGGGGTTAACACTGAAGCTTTCTTT. This gives the protein CSVASGVNTEAFF.